The entry below describes one TCR beta chain. The sample belongs to a study of blood T cell repertoires in COVID-19. Across the study: Acute and convalescent COVID-19 samples came from the United States, Italy and Spain.

Clones were sequenced by immunoSEQ multiplex PCR, and TCRdb holds only the in-frame ones, with some missing. The profile shows approximately 350,000 clones, around 91% of them singletons. Trimming took off 10 bases at V and 0 bases at J, with 20 bases between the two ends. Per the germline V gene, CDR1 is MDHEN and CDR2 is SYDVKM. CDR3 length: 16 residues. Two consecutive negative NP/OP PCR tests, clearance, or resolved symptoms defined Cohort 3 recovery. The chain links TRBV28 to TRBJ2-3; tentatively, D is TRBD1 (7 bases). What was sequenced was PBMCs or T cells enriched from blood (not recorded which). The source is a man younger than 35 who had recovered from COVID-19. The DNA of the CDR3 is TGTGCCACCACCACATCAGGGGGGACTAGCACAGATACGCAGTATTTT. This encodes CATTTSGGTSTDTQYF. Full variable domain (remainder filled in from reference TRBV28 and TRBJ2-3): DVKVTQSSRYLVKRTGEKVFLECVQDMDHENMFWYRQDPGLGLRLIYFSYDVKMKEKGDIPEGYSVSREKKERFSLILESASTNQTSMYLCATTTSGGTSTDTQYFGPGTRLTVL.